This TCR beta chain was sequenced in a study of blood T cell repertoires in COVID-19. Original handling: Nucleated cell number was recorded as an estimate derived from reference gene primer amplification. The repertoire was sequenced with immunoSEQ multiplex PCR; TCRdb's copy has only in-frame clones and lacks some. The V and J calls and the clone size are those of that table, but D and trimming were determined from the DNA. The table records 63,000 or so clones, 88% of them present only once. The CDR3 is made up of 14 amino acids. Trimming pared 4 bases from V and 3 bases from J, leaving 12 bases between. Germline V gene lookup returns CDR1 SNHLY and CDR2 FYNNEI.

The sequencing sample was made of peripheral blood. The clonotype was recovered from a human donor in a cohort sampled during active COVID-19. This rearrangement joins TRBV2 to TRBJ1-1, with a tentative D call TRBD1 (6 bases). CDR3 in DNA: TGTGCCAGCAGTGCCCACAGGGCGGACACTGAAGCTTTCTTT. It encodes CASSAHRADTEAFF.